This T cell receptor (beta chain) was recovered during a study of CD8+CD57+ T cells in acquired aplastic anemia. Looking at the study overall: Yields of DNA that came from sorted CD4+ and CD8+ cells averaged roughly 3.2 ug.

Turning to this clonotype: Its target is unknown.

Previously, flow cytometry had revealed CD8+CD57+ cell expansion in the patients chosen for sequencing. Every one of the patients had aplastic anemia (severe, acquired). The template used for profiling TCR beta VDJ and CDR3 was genomic DNA. TCRdb re-derived calls from the reads in MiXCR, one entry per CDR3 protein. The table has under 500,000 distinct CDR3 sequences, around 30% seen once. General study findings and limits: Overlapping CD8+ CDR3 repertoires of patients and controls contained approximately 28 shared sequences.

CDR3 size: 15 residues. V dropped 8 bases and J dropped 2; count of bases not matched to a gene: 11. Germline CDR1 is ENHRY and CDR2 is SYGVKD. The material sequenced was sorted CD4+, CD8+, or CD8+CD57+ T cells (not recorded which) from PBMCs. This TCR was recovered from a human donor with aplastic anemia. V gene TRBV10-3 combines with J gene TRBJ1-2; 7 bases are a match to TRBD1. In DNA form, the CDR3 reads TGTGCCATCCAAATTCGACAGGGAGAAAACTATGGCTACACCTTC. It specifies CAIQIRQGENYGYTF.